Presented here are 11 T cell receptor beta chains from one specimen sequenced in a study of blood T cell repertoires in COVID-19. This table comes from immunoSEQ multiplex PCR, and its TCRdb copy is limited to in-frame clones, with some not included. The data show under 300,000 clones, with 75% to 90% seen just once and about 4.5% held by the top ten. The specimen sequenced was peripheral blood. The receptors here all came from a man in his 60s who had recovered from COVID-19.

The chain joins TRBV12-5 to TRBJ2-7, with D perhaps matching TRBD2 (7 bases). The ends were cut back, 1 base at V and 6 bases at J, with 13 bases in the middle. The CDR3 spans 14 residues. The germline V gene encodes CDR1 LGHNT and CDR2 FRNRAP. In nucleotides, the CDR3 is TGTGCTAGTGGTTTGGCCCTCGCGGGGGCCGAGCAGTACTTC. Translating gives CASGLALAGAEQYF.

The chain uses TRBV6-6 and TRBJ2-1, with 7 nucleotides matching TRBD1. V shed 6 bases and J 1 base; nucleotides not matched to a gene: 15. The CDR3 extends over 18 amino acids. Germline V gives CDR1 MNHNY, CDR2 SVGAGI (reference sequence). The CDR3 spells CASSRPPGQQPSYNEQFF. The CDR3 DNA reads as TGTGCCAGCAGCCGACCACCGGGACAGCAACCATCCTACAATGAGCAGTTCTTC.

This sequence joins TRBV29-1 and TRBJ2-3, with D tentatively TRBD1 (6 bases). Trimming took off 5 bases at V and 4 bases at J, with 13 bases between the two ends. The CDR3 runs 13 residues. The germline V gene has CDR1 SQVTM and CDR2 ANQGSEA. The CDR3 loop is CSVREGQSDTQYF. The CDR3, as DNA: TGCAGCGTTCGAGAAGGACAGTCAGATACGCAGTATTTT.

The CDR3 here is CASSLKRDSSYEQYF. The CDR3 DNA is TGTGCCAGTAGCCTCAAAAGGGACAGCTCCTACGAGCAGTACTTC. The chain employs TRBV19 and TRBJ2-7, with 7 bases fitting TRBD1. Germline V lookup: CDR1 LNHDA, CDR2 SQIVND (reference sequence). This CDR3 has 15 amino acids. J gave up 0 bases and V 6 bases, and 8 bases lay outside the gene matches. The whole variable domain, remainder taken from reference TRBV19 and TRBJ2-7, is DGGITQSPKYLFRKEGQNVTLSCEQNLNHDAMYWYRQDPGQGLRLIYYSQIVNDFQKGDIAEGYSVSREKKESFPLTVTSAQKNPTAFYLCASSLKRDSSYEQYFGPGTRLTVT.

V usage is TRBV4-1 and J usage is TRBJ2-7; 12 bases agree with TRBD2. CDR3 length: 15 amino acids. Per the germline V gene, CDR1 is MGHRA and CDR2 is YSYEKL. V lost 1 base and J lost 2; bases outside the gene matches: 0. CDR3 bases: TGCGCCAGCAGCCAAGGACTAGCGGGAGCCTACGAGCAGTACTTC. It encodes CASSQGLAGAYEQYF.

V is TRBV29-1 and J is TRBJ1-2, with a possible D match to TRBD1 (5 bases). Germline CDR1 reads SQVTM; CDR2 reads ANQGSEA. Between the trimmed V and J ends, which lost 3 bases and 8 bases, there was a span of 10 bases. The CDR3 has 11 amino acids. CDR3 loop: CSVETQGGYTF. The CDR3 region has the DNA TGCAGCGTTGAGACTCAGGGAGGCTACACCTTC.

The chain recombines TRBV7-3 with TRBJ2-2, with D unclear. From germline, CDR1 is SGHTA and CDR2 FQGTGA. V was shortened by 0 bases and J by 4 bases, with 6 bases between the two germline ends. This CDR3 has 14 residues. CDR3 in amino acids: CASSLTTGTGELFF. The CDR3 DNA sequence: TGTGCCAGCAGCTTAACAACGGGCACCGGGGAGCTGTTTTTT.

V usage is TRBV7-8 and J usage is TRBJ2-1; the match to TRBD2 covers 7 bases. CDR3 length: 16 residues. J gave up 1 base and V 3 bases, and 6 bases lay outside the gene matches. Germline loops: CDR1 SGHVS, CDR2 FQNEAQ. The chain's CDR3 is CASSFGTGGSYNEQFF. CDR3 DNA sequence: TGTGCCAGCAGCTTTGGCACGGGGGGTTCCTACAATGAGCAGTTCTTC.

This chain joins TRBV6-5 and TRBJ2-7; D unclear. The V gene's germline CDR1 is MNHEY and CDR2 SVGAGI. Deletions cut 5 bases from V and 2 bases from J, with 16 bases between. This CDR3 region has 15 residues. CDR3 loop: CASSPLVSRPYEQYF. The CDR3 coding sequence is TGTGCCAGCAGTCCTTTAGTCTCCAGGCCCTACGAGCAGTACTTC.

The V call is TRBV10-3, the J call TRBJ2-3, with D maybe TRBD2 (5 bases). Trimming took off 9 bases at V and 1 base at J, with 17 bases between the two ends. Germline V gives CDR1 ENHRY, CDR2 SYGVKD. The CDR3 contains 15 residues. CDR3 amino acids: CAISKDSYGTDTQYF. Here the CDR3 DNA reads TGTGCCATATCAAAGGACTCGTATGGCACAGATACGCAGTATTTT.

This rearrangement joins TRBV6-5 to TRBJ1-1; D remains unclear. CDR1 MNHEY and CDR2 SVGAGI come from the germline V gene. V lost 6 bases to trimming and J lost 0 bases, with 11 bases between them. The CDR3 loop spans 14 amino acids. The CDR3 coding sequence is TGTGCCAGCAGACCCTCCGGTATGAACACTGAAGCTTTCTTT. Amino acid sequence: CASRPSGMNTEAFF.